The source of this TCR beta chain is a study of radiotherapy plus CTLA-4 blockade in lung cancer. General study points: Expansion of tumor-derived TCR clones was observed in blood after radiotherapy plus ipilimumab. Early blood T cell clone changes and increased post-radiation serum interferon-beta were reportedly the strongest response predictors.

The J segment lost 3 bases and the V segment lost 4 bases, leaving 22 bases of the junction unmatched. The CDR3 totals 20 residues. Germline lookup yields CDR1 MDHEN and CDR2 SYDVKM. Focal radiation plus CTLA-4 blockade with ipilimumab was given to patients with chemo-refractory metastatic non-small-cell lung cancer. This clone appeared a few times. Its antigen is undetermined. Sequenced by immunoSEQ multiplex PCR; TCRdb stores in-frame clones only, minus some. The table includes around 95,000 clones, roughly four fifths detected once. The chain is built from TRBV28 and TRBJ2-7; 9 bases match TRBD1. Sequencing was performed on peripheral blood, taken from a patient treated with radiotherapy plus ipilimumab. The sequence was obtained from a human donor with non-small cell lung cancer who had stable disease on radiotherapy plus ipilimumab. CDR3 DNA: TGTGCCAGCAGTTCAGGCCCCTTCAACCTTTACCGGGACAGGGACTACGAGCAGTACTTC. Protein: CASSSGPFNLYRDRDYEQYF.